The present T cell receptor (beta chain) was sequenced within a study of T cell repertoires in cytomegalovirus infection. At the level of the study: The public TCR beta signatures pointed to both CMV infection and matching HLA type. General observations from the study: The ex vivo response showed dominance by HLA-C-restricted CMV-specific TCR beta clonotypes.

To note about this clonotype: What it recognizes is unknown.

This CDR3 comprises 15 residues. Deletions cut 0 bases from V and 0 bases from J, with 8 bases between. CDR1 is LNHNV, CDR2 YYDKDF, per germline (reference sequence). MiXCR, applied by TCRdb to the reads, yields one record per CDR3 protein. Counted here are 150,000 to 200,000 distinct CDR3 sequences, approximately 28% occurring once; the ten biggest clones make up roughly 32%. The chain recombines TRBV15 with TRBJ1-1; unclear D gene. This receptor was taken from a human donor in good health (CMV status not recorded). Some clones in this sample may be carry-over from other donors' samples. The sample consisted of PBMCs. CDR3 DNA sequence: TGTGCCACCAGCAGAGATCTGAATTTGAACACTGAAGCTTTCTTT. This sequence encodes CATSRDLNLNTEAFF.